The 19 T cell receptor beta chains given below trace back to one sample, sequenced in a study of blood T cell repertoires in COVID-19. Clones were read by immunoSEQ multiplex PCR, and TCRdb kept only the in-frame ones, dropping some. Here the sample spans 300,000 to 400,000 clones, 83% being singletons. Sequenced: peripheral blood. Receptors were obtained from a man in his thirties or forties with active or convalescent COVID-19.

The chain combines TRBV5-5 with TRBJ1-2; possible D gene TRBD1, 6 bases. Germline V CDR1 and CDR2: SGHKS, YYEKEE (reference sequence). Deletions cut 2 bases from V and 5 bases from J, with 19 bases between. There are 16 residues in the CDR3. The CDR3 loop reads CASSLVPIGQQYGYTF. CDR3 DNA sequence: TGTGCCAGCAGCTTAGTTCCCATAGGACAGCAGTATGGCTACACCTTC. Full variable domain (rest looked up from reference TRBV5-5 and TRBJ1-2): DAGVTQSPTHLIKTRGQQVTLRCSPISGHKSVSWYQQVLGQGPQFIFQYYEKEERGRGNFPDRFSARQFPNYSSELNVNALLLGDSALYLCASSLVPIGQQYGYTFGSGTRLTVV.

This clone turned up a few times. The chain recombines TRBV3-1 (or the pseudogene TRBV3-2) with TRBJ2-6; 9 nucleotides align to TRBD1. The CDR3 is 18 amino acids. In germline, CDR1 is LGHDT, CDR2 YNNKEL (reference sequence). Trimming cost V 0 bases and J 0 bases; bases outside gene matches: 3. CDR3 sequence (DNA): TGTGCCAGCAGCCAAGACCCGACAGGGGGCTCTGGGGCCAACGTCCTGACTTTC. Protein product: CASSQDPTGGSGANVLTF.

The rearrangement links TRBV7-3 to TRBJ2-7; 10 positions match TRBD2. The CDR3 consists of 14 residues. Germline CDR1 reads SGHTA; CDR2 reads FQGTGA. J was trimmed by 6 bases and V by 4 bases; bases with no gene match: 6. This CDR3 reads CASSSPGLATEQYF. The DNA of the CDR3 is TGTGCCAGCAGCTCCCCGGGACTAGCGACCGAGCAGTACTTC.

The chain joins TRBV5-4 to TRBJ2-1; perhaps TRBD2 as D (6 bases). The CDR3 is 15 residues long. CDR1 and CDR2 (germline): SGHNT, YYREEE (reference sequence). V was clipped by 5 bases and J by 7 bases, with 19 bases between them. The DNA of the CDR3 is TGTGCCAGCAGTTTAGGGACTGGGCCCTCGAATGAGCAGTTCTTC. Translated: CASSLGTGPSNEQFF.

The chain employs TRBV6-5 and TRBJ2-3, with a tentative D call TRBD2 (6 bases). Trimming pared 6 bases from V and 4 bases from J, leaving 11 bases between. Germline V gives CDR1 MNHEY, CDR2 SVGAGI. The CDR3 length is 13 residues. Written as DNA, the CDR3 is TGTGCCAGCAGCGCGGGATTTTCAGATACGCAGTATTTT. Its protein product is CASSAGFSDTQYF.

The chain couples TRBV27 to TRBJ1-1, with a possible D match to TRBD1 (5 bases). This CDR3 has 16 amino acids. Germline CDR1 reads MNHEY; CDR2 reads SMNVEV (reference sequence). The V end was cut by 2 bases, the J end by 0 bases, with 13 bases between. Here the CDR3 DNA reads TGTGCCAGCAGTTTAATGGTCCAGGGAATGAACACTGAAGCTTTCTTT. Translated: CASSLMVQGMNTEAFF.

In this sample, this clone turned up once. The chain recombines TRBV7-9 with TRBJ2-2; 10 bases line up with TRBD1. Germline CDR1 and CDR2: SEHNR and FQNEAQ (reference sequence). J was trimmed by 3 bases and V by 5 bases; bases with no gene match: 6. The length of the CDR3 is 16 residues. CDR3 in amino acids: CASSITGTGDTGELFF. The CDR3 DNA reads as TGTGCCAGCAGCATTACCGGGACAGGGGACACCGGGGAGCTGTTTTTT. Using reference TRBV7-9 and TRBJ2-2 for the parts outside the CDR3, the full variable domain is DTGVSQNPRHKITKRGQNVTFRCDPISEHNRLYWYRQTLGQGPEFLTYFQNEAQLEKSRLLSDRFSAERPKGSFSTLEIQRTEQGDSAMYLCASSITGTGDTGELFFGEGSRLTVL.

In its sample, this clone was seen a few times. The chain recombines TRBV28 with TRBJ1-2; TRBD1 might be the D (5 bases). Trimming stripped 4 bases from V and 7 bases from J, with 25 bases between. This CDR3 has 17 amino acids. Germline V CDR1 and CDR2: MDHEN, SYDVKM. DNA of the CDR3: TGTGCCAGCAGTTCCCGGGACTCCATCCCTTACTATGGTGGCTACACCTTC. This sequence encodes CASSSRDSIPYYGGYTF.

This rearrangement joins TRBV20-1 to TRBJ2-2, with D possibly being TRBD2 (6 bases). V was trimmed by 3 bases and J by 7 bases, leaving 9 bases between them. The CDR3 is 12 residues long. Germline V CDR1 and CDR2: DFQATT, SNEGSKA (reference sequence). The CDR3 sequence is CSASVGGGELFF. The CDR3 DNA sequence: TGCAGTGCTAGTGTCGGGGGCGGGGAGCTGTTTTTT.

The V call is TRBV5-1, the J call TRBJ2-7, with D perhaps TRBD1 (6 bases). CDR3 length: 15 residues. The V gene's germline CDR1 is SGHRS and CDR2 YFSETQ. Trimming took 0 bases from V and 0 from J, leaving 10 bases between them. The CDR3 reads CASSLVGGPSYEQYF. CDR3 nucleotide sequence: TGCGCCAGCAGCTTGGTTGGGGGCCCCTCCTACGAGCAGTACTTC.

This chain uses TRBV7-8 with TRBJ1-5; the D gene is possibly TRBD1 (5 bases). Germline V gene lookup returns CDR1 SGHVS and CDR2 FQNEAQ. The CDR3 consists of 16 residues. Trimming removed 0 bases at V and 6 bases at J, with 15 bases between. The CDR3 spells CASSLAQGSLRQPQHF. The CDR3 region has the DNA TGTGCCAGCAGCTTAGCTCAGGGTTCGCTGCGTCAGCCCCAGCATTTT.

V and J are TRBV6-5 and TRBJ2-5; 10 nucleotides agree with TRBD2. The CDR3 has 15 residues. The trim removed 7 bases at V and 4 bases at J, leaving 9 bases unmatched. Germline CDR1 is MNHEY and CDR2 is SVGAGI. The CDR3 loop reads CASTSSGSSSETQYF. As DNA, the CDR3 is TGTGCCAGCACCTCTAGCGGGAGCTCTTCAGAGACCCAGTACTTC.

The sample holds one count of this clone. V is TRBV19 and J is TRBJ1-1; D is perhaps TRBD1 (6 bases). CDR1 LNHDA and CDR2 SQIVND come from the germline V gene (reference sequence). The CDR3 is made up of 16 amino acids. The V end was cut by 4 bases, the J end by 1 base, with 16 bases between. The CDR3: CASSKGGGRGNTEAFF. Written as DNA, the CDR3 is TGTGCCAGTAGTAAAGGGGGTGGACGGGGGAACACTGAAGCTTTCTTT. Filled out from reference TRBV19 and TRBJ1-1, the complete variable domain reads DGGITQSPKYLFRKEGQNVTLSCEQNLNHDAMYWYRQDPGQGLRLIYYSQIVNDFQKGDIAEGYSVSREKKESFPLTVTSAQKNPTAFYLCASSKGGGRGNTEAFFGQGTRLTVV.

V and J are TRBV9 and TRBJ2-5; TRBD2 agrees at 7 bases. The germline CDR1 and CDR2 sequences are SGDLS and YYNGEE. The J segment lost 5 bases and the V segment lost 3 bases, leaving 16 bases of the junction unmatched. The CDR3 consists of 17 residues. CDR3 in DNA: TGTGCCAGCAGCGCTCCTAGTGGGACTACATACTTGGAGACCCAGTACTTC. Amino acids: CASSAPSGTTYLETQYF.

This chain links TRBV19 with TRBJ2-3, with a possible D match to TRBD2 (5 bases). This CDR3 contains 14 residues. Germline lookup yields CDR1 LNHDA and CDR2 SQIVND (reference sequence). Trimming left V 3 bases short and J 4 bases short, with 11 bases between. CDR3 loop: CASSIGGRADTQYF. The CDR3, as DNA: TGTGCCAGTAGTATTGGAGGAAGGGCAGATACGCAGTATTTT.

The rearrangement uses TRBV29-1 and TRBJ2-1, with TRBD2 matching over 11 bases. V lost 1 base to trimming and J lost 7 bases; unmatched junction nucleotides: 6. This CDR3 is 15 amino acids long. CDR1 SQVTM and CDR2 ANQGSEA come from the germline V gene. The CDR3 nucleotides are TGCAGCGTTGAAGGAGATAGCGGGAGGGGGAATGAGCAGTTCTTC. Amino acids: CSVEGDSGRGNEQFF.

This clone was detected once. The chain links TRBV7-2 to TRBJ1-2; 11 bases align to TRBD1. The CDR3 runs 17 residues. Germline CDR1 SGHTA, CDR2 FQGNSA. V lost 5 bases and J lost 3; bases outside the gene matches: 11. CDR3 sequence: CASSPRTGGSFDYGYTF. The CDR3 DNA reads TGTGCCAGCAGCCCCAGGACAGGGGGCAGTTTCGACTATGGCTACACCTTC. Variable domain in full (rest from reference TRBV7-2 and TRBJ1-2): GAGVSQSPSNKVTEKGKDVELRCDPISGHTALYWYRQSLGQGLEFLIYFQGNSAPDKSGLPSDRFSAERTGGSVSTLTIQRTQQEDSAVYLCASSPRTGGSFDYGYTFGSGTRLTVV.

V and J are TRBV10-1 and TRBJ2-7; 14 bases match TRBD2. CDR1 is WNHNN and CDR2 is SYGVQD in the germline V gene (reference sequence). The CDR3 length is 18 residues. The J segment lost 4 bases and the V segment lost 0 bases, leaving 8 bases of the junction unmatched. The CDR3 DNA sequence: TGCGCCAGCAGTGAGTCGACTCCGGGACTAGCGGGGGAGTACGAGCAGTACTTC. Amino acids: CASSESTPGLAGEYEQYF.

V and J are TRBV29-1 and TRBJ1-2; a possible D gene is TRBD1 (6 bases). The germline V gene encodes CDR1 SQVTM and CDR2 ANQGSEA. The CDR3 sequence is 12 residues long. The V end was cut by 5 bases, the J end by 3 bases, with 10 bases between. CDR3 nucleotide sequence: TGCAGCGTTTTACGACAGGACTATGGCTACACCTTC. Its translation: CSVLRQDYGYTF.